Listed below are T cell receptor beta chains from one sample, sequenced in a study of PD-1 blockade in classical Hodgkin lymphoma. Using immunoSEQ multiplex PCR, the repertoire was profiled, and TCRdb retains in-frame clones only, with some absent. The data hold nearly 60,000 clones, with approximately 90% observed a single time. The material was peripheral blood mononuclear cells (PBMCs), obtained before the second cycle of nivolumab. These receptors all come from a human donor with classical Hodgkin lymphoma. Each CDR3 is given with its conserved first and last residue. The order of the fields is V gene, clone size, D gene, J gene, CDR3 protein, CDR3 DNA. The D gene is left open where the match is weak. Part of the rows lack a size; the others show once, few, many or a class for expanded clones.

>TRBV7-7|-|-|TRBJ2-3
CASSLGWGTDTQYF
TGTGCCAGCAGCCTAGGATGGGGCACAGATACGCAGTATTTT
>TRBV5-6|-|-|TRBJ2-7
CASSLDEDARYENF
TGTGCCAGCAGCTTGGACGAGGATGCCCGCTACGAAAACTTC
>TRBV27|once|-|TRBJ2-1
CASSPAAYNEQFF
TGTGCCAGCAGTCCAGCAGCCTACAATGAGCAGTTCTTC
>TRBV2|-|-|TRBJ1-1
CASSEWGGEATEAFF
TGTGCCAGCAGTGAATGGGGGGGCGAGGCGACTGAAGCTTTCTTT
>TRBV29-1|-|-|TRBJ2-1
CSGSVGISYNEQFF
TGCAGCGGCTCAGTAGGGATCTCCTACAATGAGCAGTTCTTC
>TRBV28|-|TRBD1|TRBJ2-1
CASSFGTGRDEQFF
TGTGCCAGCAGTTTCGGGACAGGACGCGATGAGCAGTTCTTC
>TRBV28|-|TRBD1|TRBJ1-2
CASSPWDRGLYGYTF
TGTGCCAGCAGTCCGTGGGACAGGGGACTCTATGGCTACACCTTC
>TRBV25-1|-|-|TRBJ2-7
CASSTQTLREQYF
TGTGCCAGCAGCACACAGACCCTCCGGGAGCAGTACTTC
>TRBV15|-|-|TRBJ1-2
CATSRVQGSYGYTF
TGTGCCACCAGCAGAGTTCAGGGCAGTTATGGCTACACCTTC
>TRBV6-5|-|-|TRBJ1-1
CASSYQTSGTEAFF
TGTGCCAGCAGTTACCAAACGTCGGGCACTGAAGCTTTCTTT
>TRBV11-2|-|TRBD2|TRBJ2-7
CASSKTSGGPLYF
TGTGCCAGCAGCAAGACTAGCGGGGGCCCCTTATACTTC
>TRBV5-1|-|TRBD1|TRBJ1-2
CASSLEAGGNYGYTF
TGCGCCAGCAGCTTGGAGGCAGGGGGCAACTATGGCTACACCTTC
>TRBV7-6|-|TRBD1|TRBJ2-5
CASSLGTGGKGETQYF
TGTGCCAGCAGCTTAGGGACAGGAGGAAAAGGAGAGACCCAGTACTTC
>TRBV7-7|-|-|TRBJ2-1
CASSLSPLDPEQFF
TGTGCCAGCAGCTTAAGTCCCCTAGATCCTGAGCAGTTCTTC
>TRBV15|-|-|TRBJ2-3
CATSRDEGRDRDTQYF
TGTGCCACCAGCAGAGATGAGGGGCGGGATAGAGATACGCAGTATTTT
>TRBV7-9|-|-|TRBJ1-1
CASGWLGNTEAFF
TGTGCCAGCGGGTGGCTGGGCAACACTGAAGCTTTCTTT
>TRBV6-4|-|TRBD2|TRBJ2-1
CASGETGLADEQFF
TGTGCCAGCGGGGAGACGGGACTAGCCGATGAGCAGTTCTTC
>TRBV27|-|-|TRBJ1-6
CASSFSDSRYSPLHF
TGTGCCAGCAGTTTTTCGGACAGCAGATATTCACCCCTCCACTTT
>TRBV18|-|TRBD2|TRBJ2-3
CASSPIGVTSGEQGDTQYF
TGTGCCAGCTCACCAATCGGGGTGACTAGCGGAGAACAGGGGGATACGCAGTATTTT
>TRBV30|-|-|TRBJ1-5
CAWSVRGWTQPQHF
TGTGCCTGGAGTGTAAGGGGCTGGACACAGCCCCAGCATTTT
>TRBV25-1|-|TRBD2|TRBJ2-3
CASSVGLAGGRDTQYF
TGTGCCAGCAGTGTGGGTCTAGCGGGGGGGCGGGATACGCAGTATTTT
>TRBV19|-|-|TRBJ2-5
CASSIWWRETQYF
TGTGCCAGTAGTATTTGGTGGCGAGAGACCCAGTACTTC
>TRBV18|few|-|TRBJ1-2
CASSPEQETYGYTF
TGTGCCAGCTCACCCGAGCAGGAAACTTATGGCTACACCTTC
>TRBV9|-|-|TRBJ2-3
CASSVSKGPGPDTQYF
TGTGCCAGCAGCGTAAGTAAGGGACCCGGACCAGATACGCAGTATTTT
>TRBV5-1|few|-|TRBJ1-6
CASSSYNSPLHF
TGCGCCAGCAGCTCGTATAATTCACCCCTCCACTTT
>TRBV5-1|-|TRBD2|TRBJ2-5
CASSLLGLAEYQETQYF
TGCGCCAGCAGCCTCCTGGGACTAGCGGAATACCAAGAGACCCAGTACTTC
>TRBV2|-|TRBD2|TRBJ2-3
CASSVLAGPLTDTQYF
TGTGCCAGCAGTGTTCTAGCGGGCCCCCTCACAGATACGCAGTATTTT
>TRBV4-1|once|TRBD2|TRBJ2-3
CASSALAGEADTQYF
TGCGCCAGCAGCGCTCTAGCGGGAGAGGCAGATACGCAGTATTTT
>TRBV19|-|-|TRBJ2-1
CASSIAQGNNEQFF
TGTGCCAGTAGTATAGCGCAGGGGAACAATGAGCAGTTCTTC
>TRBV18|once|-|TRBJ1-1
CASSPTGRSMNTEAFF
TGTGCCAGCTCACCTACAGGGAGAAGTATGAACACTGAAGCTTTCTTT
>TRBV7-9|-|-|TRBJ2-1
CASSPTDGLRYNEQFF
TGTGCCAGCAGCCCAACCGACGGACTACGATACAATGAGCAGTTCTTC
>TRBV28|-|TRBD2|TRBJ2-1
CASRSGKGSYNEQFF
TGTGCCAGCAGAAGCGGGAAAGGATCCTACAATGAGCAGTTCTTC
>TRBV7-9|-|-|TRBJ2-1
CASSFGRRSGLPYNEQFF
TGTGCCAGCAGCTTTGGCAGGAGAAGCGGGTTACCCTACAATGAGCAGTTCTTC
>TRBV28|-|TRBD2|TRBJ2-7
CASNPGLAYEQYF
TGTGCCAGCAACCCGGGACTAGCGTACGAGCAGTACTTC
>TRBV19|-|-|TRBJ1-4
CASSIAARGANEKLFF
TGTGCCAGTAGTATAGCGGCCAGGGGAGCTAATGAAAAACTGTTTTTT
>TRBV6-1|-|-|TRBJ2-3
CASRERSGLITDTQYF
TGTGCCAGCAGGGAACGGTCTGGACTAATAACAGATACGCAGTATTTT
>TRBV9|once|-|TRBJ1-1
CASSSGGGGTEAFF
TGTGCCAGCAGCTCCGGAGGGGGGGGGACTGAAGCTTTCTTT
>TRBV18|-|TRBD1|TRBJ2-3
CASSGLQGADTQYF
TGTGCCAGCTCCGGGCTTCAGGGGGCAGATACGCAGTATTTT
>TRBV10-3|-|-|TRBJ1-2
CAISSGTPGGYTF
TGTGCCATCAGCTCCGGGACACCGGGTGGCTACACCTTC
>TRBV9|-|-|TRBJ1-4
CASSIQKLRALPTNEKLFF
TGTGCCAGCAGCATTCAGAAGTTACGCGCTCTTCCAACTAATGAAAAACTGTTTTTT
>TRBV5-8|-|-|TRBJ1-1
CASSFPGAMNTEAFF
TGTGCCAGCAGCTTTCCGGGGGCAATGAACACTGAAGCTTTCTTT
>TRBV7-2|-|-|TRBJ2-1
CASSDIYNEQFF
TGTGCCAGCAGCGACATTTACAATGAGCAGTTCTTC
>TRBV5-6|once|TRBD2|TRBJ2-5
CASSLASSASGFGETQYF
TGTGCCAGCAGCTTGGCCTCGTCTGCTAGCGGGTTTGGGGAGACCCAGTACTTC
>TRBV6-1|-|-|TRBJ2-7
CASSEGRTYEQYF
TGTGCCAGCAGTGAAGGGCGGACCTACGAGCAGTACTTC
>TRBV27|few|TRBD2|TRBJ2-3
CASRDFAGGQDTQYF
TGTGCCAGCAGGGACTTTGCGGGAGGTCAAGATACGCAGTATTTT
>TRBV10-2|-|TRBD1|TRBJ2-1
CASSDWRNRGAYNEQFF
TGCGCCAGCAGTGATTGGCGGAACAGGGGGGCCTACAATGAGCAGTTCTTC
>TRBV28|-|-|TRBJ1-5
CASSLGNQPQHF
TGTGCCAGCAGTTTGGGGAATCAGCCCCAGCATTTT
>TRBV11-3|-|-|TRBJ2-3
CASSSPGGDTDTQYF
TGTGCCAGCAGCTCACCTGGCGGGGACACAGATACGCAGTATTTT
>TRBV2|-|-|TRBJ2-3
CASSEPQRVPSSTDTQYF
TGTGCCAGCAGTGAACCCCAAAGAGTTCCTTCCTCCACAGATACGCAGTATTTT
>TRBV19|-|TRBD2|TRBJ2-1
CASSIDQAGGPVRSYNEQFF
TGTGCCAGTAGTATAGATCAAGCGGGGGGGCCTGTCCGCTCCTACAATGAGCAGTTCTTC
>TRBV27|-|TRBD2|TRBJ2-7
CASSLNYPSDTAGAYEQYF
TGTGCCAGCAGTCTCAACTACCCCTCCGATACAGCGGGAGCCTACGAGCAGTACTTC
>TRBV19|few|-|TRBJ1-1
CASSIGGNTEAFF
TGTGCCAGTAGTATAGGGGGGAACACTGAAGCTTTCTTT
>TRBV4-3|-|TRBD1|TRBJ1-5
CASSQDLGTGAQPQHF
TGCGCCAGCAGCCAAGATTTGGGGACAGGGGCTCAGCCCCAGCATTTT